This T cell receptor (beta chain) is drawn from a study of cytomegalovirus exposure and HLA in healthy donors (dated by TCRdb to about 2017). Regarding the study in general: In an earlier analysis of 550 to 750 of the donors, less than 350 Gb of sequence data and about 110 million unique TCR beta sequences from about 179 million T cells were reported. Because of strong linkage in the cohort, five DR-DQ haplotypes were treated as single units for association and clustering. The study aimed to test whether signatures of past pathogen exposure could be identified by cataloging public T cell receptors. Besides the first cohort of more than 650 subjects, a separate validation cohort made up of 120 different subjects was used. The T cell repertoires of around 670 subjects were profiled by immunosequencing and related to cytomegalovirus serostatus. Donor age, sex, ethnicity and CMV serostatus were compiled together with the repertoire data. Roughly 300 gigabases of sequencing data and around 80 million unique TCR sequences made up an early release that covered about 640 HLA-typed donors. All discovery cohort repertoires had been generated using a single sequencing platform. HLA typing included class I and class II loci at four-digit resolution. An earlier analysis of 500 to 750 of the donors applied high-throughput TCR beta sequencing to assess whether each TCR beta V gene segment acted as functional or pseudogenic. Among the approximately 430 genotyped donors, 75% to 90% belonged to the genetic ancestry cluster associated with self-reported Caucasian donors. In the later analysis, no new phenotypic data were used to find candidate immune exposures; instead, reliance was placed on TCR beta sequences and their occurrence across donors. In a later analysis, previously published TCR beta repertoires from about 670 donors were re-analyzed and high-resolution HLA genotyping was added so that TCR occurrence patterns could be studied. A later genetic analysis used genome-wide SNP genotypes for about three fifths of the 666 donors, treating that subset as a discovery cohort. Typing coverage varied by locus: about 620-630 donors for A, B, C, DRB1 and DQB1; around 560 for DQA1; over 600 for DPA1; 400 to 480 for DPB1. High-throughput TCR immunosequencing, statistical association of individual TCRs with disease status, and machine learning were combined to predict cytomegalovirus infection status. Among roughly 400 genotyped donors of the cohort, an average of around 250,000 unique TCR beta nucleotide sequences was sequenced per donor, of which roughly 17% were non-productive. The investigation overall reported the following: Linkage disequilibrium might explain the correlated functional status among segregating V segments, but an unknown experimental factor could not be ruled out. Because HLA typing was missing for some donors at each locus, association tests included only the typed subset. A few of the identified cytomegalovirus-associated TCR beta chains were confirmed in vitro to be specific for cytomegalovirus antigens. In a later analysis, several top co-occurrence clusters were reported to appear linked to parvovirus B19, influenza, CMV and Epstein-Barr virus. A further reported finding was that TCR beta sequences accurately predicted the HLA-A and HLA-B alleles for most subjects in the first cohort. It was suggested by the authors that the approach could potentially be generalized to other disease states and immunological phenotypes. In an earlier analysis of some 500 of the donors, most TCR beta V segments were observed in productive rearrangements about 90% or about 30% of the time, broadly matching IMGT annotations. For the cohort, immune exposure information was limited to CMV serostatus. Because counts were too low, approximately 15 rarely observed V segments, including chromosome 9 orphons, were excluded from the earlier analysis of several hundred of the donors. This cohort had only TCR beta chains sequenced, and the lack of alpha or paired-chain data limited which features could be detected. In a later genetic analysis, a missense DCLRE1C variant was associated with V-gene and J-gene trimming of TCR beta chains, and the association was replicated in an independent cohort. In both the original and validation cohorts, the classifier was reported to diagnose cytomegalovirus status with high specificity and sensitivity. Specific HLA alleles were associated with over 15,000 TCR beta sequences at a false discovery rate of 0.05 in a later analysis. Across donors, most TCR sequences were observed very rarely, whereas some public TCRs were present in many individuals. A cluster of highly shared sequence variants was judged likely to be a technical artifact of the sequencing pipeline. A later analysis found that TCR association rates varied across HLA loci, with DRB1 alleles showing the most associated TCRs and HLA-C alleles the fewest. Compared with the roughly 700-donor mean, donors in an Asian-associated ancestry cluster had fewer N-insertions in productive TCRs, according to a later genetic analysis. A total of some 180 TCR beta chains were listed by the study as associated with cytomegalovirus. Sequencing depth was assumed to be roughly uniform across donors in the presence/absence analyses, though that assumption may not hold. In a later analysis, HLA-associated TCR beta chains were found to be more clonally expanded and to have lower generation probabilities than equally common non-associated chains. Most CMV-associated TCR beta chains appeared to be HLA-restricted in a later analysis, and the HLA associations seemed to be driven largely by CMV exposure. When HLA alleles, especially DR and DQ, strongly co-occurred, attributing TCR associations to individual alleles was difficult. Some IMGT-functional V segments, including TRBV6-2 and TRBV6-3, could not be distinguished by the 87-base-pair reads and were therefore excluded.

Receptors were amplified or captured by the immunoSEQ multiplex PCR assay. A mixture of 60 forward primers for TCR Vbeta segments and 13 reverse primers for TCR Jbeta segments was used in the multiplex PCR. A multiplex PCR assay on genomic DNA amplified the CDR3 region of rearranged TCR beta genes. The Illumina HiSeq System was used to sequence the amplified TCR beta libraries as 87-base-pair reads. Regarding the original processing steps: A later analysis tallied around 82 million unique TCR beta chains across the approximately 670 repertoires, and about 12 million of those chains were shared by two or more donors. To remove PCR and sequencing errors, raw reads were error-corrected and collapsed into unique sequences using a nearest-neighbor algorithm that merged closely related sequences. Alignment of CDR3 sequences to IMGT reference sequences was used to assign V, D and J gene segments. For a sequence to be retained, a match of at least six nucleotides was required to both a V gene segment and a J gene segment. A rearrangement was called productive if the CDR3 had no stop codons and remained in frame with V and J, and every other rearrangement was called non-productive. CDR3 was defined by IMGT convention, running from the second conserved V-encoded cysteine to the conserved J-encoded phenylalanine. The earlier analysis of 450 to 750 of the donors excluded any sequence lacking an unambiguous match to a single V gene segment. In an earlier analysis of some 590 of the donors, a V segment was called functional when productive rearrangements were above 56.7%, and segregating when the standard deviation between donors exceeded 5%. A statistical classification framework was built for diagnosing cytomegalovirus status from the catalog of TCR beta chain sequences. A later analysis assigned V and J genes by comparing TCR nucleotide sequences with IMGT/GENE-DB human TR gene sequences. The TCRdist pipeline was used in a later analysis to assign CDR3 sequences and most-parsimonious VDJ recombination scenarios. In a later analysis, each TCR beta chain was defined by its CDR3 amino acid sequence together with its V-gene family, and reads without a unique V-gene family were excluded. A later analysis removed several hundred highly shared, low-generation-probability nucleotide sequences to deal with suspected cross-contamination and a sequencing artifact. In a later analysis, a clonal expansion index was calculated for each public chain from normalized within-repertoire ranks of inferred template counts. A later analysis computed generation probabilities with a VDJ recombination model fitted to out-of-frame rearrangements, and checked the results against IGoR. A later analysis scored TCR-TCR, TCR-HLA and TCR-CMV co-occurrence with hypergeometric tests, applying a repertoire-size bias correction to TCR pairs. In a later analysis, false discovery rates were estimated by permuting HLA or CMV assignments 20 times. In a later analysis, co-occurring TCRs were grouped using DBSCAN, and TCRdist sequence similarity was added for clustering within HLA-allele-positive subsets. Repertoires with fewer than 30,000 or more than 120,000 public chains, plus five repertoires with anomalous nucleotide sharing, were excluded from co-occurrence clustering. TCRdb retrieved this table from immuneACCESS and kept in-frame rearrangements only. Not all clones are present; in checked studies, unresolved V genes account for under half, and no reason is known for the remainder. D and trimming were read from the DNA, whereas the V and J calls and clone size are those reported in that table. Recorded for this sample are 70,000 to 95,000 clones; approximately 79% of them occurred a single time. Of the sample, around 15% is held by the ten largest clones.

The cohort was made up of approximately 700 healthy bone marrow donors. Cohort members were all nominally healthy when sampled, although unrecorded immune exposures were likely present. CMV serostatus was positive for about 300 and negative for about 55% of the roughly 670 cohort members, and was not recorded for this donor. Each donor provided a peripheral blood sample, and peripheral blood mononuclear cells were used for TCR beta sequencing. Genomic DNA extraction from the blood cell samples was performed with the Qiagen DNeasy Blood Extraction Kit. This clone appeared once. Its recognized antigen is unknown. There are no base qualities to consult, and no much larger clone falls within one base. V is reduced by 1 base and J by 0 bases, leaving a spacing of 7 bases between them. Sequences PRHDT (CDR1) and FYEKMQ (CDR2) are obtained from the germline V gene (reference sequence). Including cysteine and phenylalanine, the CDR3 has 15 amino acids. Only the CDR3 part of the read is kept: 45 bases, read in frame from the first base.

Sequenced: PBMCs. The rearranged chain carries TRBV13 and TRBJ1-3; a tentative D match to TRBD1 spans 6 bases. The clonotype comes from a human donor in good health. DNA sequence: TGTGCCAGCAGCTTAGTGGACAGCTCTGGAAACACCATATATTTT. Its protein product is CASSLVDSSGNTIYF.